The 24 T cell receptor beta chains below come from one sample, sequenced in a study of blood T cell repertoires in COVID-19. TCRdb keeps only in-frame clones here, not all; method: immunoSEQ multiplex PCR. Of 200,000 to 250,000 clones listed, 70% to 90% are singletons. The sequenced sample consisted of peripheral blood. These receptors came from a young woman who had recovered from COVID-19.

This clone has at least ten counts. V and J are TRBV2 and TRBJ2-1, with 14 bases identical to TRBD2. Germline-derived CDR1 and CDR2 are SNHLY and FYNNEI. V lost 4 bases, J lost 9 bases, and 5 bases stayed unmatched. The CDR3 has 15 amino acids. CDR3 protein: CASSGLAGGQGEQFF. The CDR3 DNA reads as TGTGCCAGCAGTGGACTAGCGGGAGGGCAGGGTGAGCAGTTCTTC.

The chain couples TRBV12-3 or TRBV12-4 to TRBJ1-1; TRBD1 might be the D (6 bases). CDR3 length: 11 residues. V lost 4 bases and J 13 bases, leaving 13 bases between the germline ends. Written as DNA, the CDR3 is TGTGCCAGCAGTTCTGAGGGGGGGGGTTTCTTT. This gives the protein CASSSEGGGFF.

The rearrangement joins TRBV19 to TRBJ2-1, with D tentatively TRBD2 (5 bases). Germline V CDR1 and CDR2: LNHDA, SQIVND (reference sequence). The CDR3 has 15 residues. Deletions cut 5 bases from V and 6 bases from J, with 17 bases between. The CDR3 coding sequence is TGTGCCAGTAGTCCTCGGGCGGGTGGCGTCAATGAGCAGTTCTTC. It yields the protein CASSPRAGGVNEQFF.

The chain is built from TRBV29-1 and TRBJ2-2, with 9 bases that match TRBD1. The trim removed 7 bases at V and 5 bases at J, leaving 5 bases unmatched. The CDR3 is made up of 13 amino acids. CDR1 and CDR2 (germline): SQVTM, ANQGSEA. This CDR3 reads CSGGTGRTGELFF. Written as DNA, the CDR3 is TGCAGCGGCGGGACAGGGCGGACCGGGGAGCTGTTTTTT.

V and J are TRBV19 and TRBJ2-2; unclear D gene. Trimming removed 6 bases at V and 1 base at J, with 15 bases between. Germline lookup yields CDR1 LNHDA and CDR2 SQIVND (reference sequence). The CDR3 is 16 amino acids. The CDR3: CASSLYSGENTGELFF. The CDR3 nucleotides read TGTGCCAGTAGCTTATATAGTGGAGAGAACACCGGGGAGCTGTTTTTT.

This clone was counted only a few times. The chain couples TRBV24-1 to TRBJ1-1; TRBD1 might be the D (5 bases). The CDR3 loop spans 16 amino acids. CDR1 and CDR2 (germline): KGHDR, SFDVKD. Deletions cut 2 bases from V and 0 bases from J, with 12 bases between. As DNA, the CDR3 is TGTGCCACCAGTGATTCCAGGGCGGGGATGAACACTGAAGCTTTCTTT. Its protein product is CATSDSRAGMNTEAFF.

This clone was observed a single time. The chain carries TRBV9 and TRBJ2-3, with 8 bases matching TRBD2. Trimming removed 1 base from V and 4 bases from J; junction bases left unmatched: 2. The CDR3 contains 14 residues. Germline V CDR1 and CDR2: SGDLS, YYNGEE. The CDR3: CASSVISGADTQYF. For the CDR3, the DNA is TGTGCCAGCAGCGTAATTAGCGGGGCAGATACGCAGTATTTT.

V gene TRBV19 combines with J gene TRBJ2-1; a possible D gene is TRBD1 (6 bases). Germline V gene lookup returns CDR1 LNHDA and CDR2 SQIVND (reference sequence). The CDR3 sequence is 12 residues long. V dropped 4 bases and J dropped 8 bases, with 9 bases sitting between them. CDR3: CASSTQGYEQFF. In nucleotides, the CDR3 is TGTGCCAGTAGTACACAGGGCTATGAGCAGTTCTTC.

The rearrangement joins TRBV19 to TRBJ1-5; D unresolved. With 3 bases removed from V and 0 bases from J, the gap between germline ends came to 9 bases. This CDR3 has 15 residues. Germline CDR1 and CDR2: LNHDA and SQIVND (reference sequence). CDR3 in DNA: TGTGCCAGTAGTATCAGTGATTATAGCAATCAGCCCCAGCATTTT. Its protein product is CASSISDYSNQPQHF.

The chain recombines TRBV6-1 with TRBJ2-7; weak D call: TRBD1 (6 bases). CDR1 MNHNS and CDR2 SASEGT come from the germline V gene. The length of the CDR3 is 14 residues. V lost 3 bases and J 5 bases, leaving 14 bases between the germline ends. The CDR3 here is CASSDLGARNEQYF. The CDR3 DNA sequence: TGTGCCAGCAGTGATCTGGGGGCTCGGAACGAGCAGTACTTC.

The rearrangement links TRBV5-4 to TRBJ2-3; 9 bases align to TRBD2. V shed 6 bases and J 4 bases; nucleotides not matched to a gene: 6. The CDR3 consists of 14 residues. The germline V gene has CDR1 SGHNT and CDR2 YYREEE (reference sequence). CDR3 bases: TGTGCCAGCAAGGCGGGAGGGCGGGCAGATACGCAGTATTTT. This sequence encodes CASKAGGRADTQYF.

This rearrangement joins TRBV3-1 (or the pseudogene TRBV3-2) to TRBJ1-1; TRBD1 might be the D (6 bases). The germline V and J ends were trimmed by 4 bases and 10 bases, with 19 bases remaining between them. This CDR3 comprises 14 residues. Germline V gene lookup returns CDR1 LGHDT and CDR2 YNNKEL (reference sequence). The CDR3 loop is CASSRGHSLRVAFF. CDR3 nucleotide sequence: TGTGCCAGCAGCCGGGGACACTCACTGCGGGTAGCTTTCTTT.

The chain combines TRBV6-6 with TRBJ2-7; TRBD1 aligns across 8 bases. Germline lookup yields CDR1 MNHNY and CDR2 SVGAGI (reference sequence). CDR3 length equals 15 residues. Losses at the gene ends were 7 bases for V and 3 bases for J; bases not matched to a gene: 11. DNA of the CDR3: TGTGCCAGCACGGGATCAACAGGGGGATTCTACGAGCAGTACTTC. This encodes CASTGSTGGFYEQYF.

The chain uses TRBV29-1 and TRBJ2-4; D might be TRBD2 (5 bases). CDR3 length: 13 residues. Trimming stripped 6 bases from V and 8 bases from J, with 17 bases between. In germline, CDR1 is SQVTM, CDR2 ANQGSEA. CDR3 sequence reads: CSVGPRGWDIQYF. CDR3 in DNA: TGCAGCGTAGGACCCCGAGGGTGGGACATTCAGTACTTC.

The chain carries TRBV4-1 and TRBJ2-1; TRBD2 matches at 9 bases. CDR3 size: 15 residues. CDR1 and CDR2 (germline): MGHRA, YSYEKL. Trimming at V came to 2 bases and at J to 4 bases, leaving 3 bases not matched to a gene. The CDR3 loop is CASSQRSGRYNEQFF. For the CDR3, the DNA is TGCGCCAGCAGCCAAAGAAGCGGGAGGTACAATGAGCAGTTCTTC.

Written as DNA, the CDR3 is TGCGCCAGCAGCTTGCTACCGTATCAGGGGGCTGGGTCTGAAGCTTTCTTT. Translated, it gives CASSLLPYQGAGSEAFF. J is TRBJ1-1 and V is TRBV5-1; 8 bases match TRBD1. V shed 1 base, J shed 6 bases, and the junction held 14 bases outside the gene matches. The CDR3 covers 17 residues. Germline V CDR1 and CDR2: SGHRS, YFSETQ.

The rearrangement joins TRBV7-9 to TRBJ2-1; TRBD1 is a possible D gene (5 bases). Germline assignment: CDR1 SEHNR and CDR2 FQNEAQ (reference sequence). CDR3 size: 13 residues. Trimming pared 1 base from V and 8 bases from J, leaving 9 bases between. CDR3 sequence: CASSLDLGDEQFF. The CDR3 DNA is TGTGCCAGCAGCTTAGACCTAGGGGATGAGCAGTTCTTC.

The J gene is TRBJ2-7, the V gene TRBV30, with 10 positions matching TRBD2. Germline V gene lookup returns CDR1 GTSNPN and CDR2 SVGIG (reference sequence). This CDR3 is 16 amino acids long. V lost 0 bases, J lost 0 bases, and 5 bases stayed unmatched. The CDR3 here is CAWSVRTSGPSYEQYF. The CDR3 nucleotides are TGTGCCTGGAGTGTTCGGACTAGCGGACCCTCCTACGAGCAGTACTTC.

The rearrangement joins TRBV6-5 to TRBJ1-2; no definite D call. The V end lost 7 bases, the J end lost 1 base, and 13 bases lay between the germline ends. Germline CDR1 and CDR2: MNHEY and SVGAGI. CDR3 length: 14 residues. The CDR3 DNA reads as TGTGCCAGCACTAGGAGGCATCTTAACTATGGCTACACCTTC. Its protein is CASTRRHLNYGYTF.

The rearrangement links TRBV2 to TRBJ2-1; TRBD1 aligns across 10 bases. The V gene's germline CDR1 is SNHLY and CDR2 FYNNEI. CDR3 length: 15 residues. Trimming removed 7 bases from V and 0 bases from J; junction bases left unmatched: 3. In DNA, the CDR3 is TGTGCCAGCATCCGGGACAGGGGCTCCTACAATGAGCAGTTCTTC. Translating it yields CASIRDRGSYNEQFF.

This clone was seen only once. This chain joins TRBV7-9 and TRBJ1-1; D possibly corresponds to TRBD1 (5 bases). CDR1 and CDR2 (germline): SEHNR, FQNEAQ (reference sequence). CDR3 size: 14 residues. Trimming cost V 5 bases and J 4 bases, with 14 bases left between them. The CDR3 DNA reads TGTGCCAGCAGCCCAACTGAGGACATCACTGAAGCTTTCTTT. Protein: CASSPTEDITEAFF.

In nucleotides, the CDR3 is TGTGCCAGCAGTTACTCCGCCGCGGCAAACTATGGCTACACCTTC. Its protein product is CASSYSAAANYGYTF. This sequence joins TRBV6-5 and TRBJ1-2; D gene unclear. CDR3 size: 15 residues. Deletions cut 0 bases from V and 2 bases from J, with 10 bases between. Germline values: CDR1 MNHEY, CDR2 SVGAGI.

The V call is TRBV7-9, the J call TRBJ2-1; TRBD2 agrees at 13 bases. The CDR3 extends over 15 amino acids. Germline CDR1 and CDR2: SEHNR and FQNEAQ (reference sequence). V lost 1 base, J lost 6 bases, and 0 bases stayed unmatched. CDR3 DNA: TGTGCCAGCAGCTTAGGGACTAGCGGGAGCAATGAGCAGTTCTTC. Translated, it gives CASSLGTSGSNEQFF.

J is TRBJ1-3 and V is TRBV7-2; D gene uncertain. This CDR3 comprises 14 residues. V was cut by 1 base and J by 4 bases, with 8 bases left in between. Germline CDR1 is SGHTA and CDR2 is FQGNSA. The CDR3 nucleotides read TGTGCCAGCAGCTTAGTAGTATCGGGAAACACCATATATTTT. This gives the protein CASSLVVSGNTIYF.